Following are 7 T cell receptor beta chains from one sample sequenced in a study of quantifying T cell responses using KT2 cells. Across the whole study: TCR alpha and beta constant-region primers primed reverse transcription of RNA.

An oligo carrying a UMI was ligated to the cDNA 3' end. An equimolar mix of RC1.1 and RC1.2 primed the beta chain across TRBC1 and TRBC2. TCRdb analysed the UMI-ligation and nested PCR reads with MiXCR anew, one entry per CDR3 protein. The table records approximately 43,000 distinct CDR3 sequences, 15% to 20% of them present only once. The sequencing sample was made of PBMCs spiked with cells of the T cell clone KT2. All receptors come from a human donor.

The chain uses TRBV27 and TRBJ2-3; 11 nucleotides line up with TRBD2. With V trimmed by 3 bases and J by 2 bases, 4 bases remained unmatched. The CDR3 covers 16 residues. The germline CDR1 and CDR2 sequences are MNHEY and SMNVEV (reference sequence). CDR3 coding DNA: TGTGCCAGCAGTTTGGGACTAGCGGAAAACACAGATACGCAGTATTTT. It is translated as CASSLGLAENTDTQYF.

This sequence joins TRBV27 and TRBJ2-4; 10 bases are a match to TRBD2. Per germline, CDR1 MNHEY and CDR2 SMNVEV (reference sequence). The V segment lost 0 bases and the J segment 7 bases; nucleotides outside the gene matches: 3. The CDR3 contains 15 residues. For the CDR3, the DNA is TGTGCCAGCAGTTTATCGCCTAGCGGGAGTAACATTCAGTACTTC. Amino acid sequence: CASSLSPSGSNIQYF.

This clonotype turned up a few times. The CDR3 DNA follows: TGTGCCAGCAGGATCCGGGGGGGAACTGAAGCTTTCTTT. Protein sequence: CASRIRGGTEAFF. The gene calls are TRBV6-2 or TRBV6-3 and TRBJ1-1; weak D call: TRBD1 (5 bases). V lost 6 bases, J lost 5 bases, and 13 bases lay in between. The CDR3 has 13 amino acids. Germline V lookup: CDR1 MNHEY, CDR2 SVGEGT.

The chain uses TRBV5-1 and TRBJ1-4, with no clear D. CDR3 length: 13 residues. V was shortened by 5 bases and J by 0 bases, with 5 bases between the two germline ends. CDR1 SGHRS and CDR2 YFSETQ come from the germline V gene. The CDR3 DNA sequence: TGCGCCAGCAGAACAGCAACTAATGAAAAACTGTTTTTT. This encodes CASRTATNEKLFF.

The genes are TRBV12-3 or TRBV12-4 and TRBJ1-4; D is possibly TRBD1 (5 bases). This CDR3 has 12 residues. V was clipped by 5 bases and J by 13 bases, with 14 bases between them. This chain's CDR3 is CASSGGDRLLFF. In DNA form, the CDR3 reads TGTGCCAGCAGTGGAGGGGACCGTCTACTGTTTTTT.

This clonotype showed up many times. V usage is TRBV7-8 and J usage is TRBJ1-6; possible D gene TRBD1, 5 bases. Trimming took off 1 base at V and 9 bases at J, with 16 bases between the two ends. The germline V gene has CDR1 SGHVS and CDR2 FQNEAQ. This CDR3 spans 16 amino acids. The CDR3 is CASSLGAGKAGSPLHF. The CDR3 DNA follows: TGTGCCAGCAGCTTAGGGGCAGGGAAGGCGGGTTCACCCCTCCACTTT.

This chain joins TRBV19 and TRBJ2-6; 8 positions agree with TRBD1. From germline, CDR1 is LNHDA and CDR2 SQIVND (reference sequence). The CDR3 length is 15 residues. V lost 9 bases to trimming and J lost 2 bases; unmatched junction nucleotides: 6. The CDR3 here is CASGQGGTGANVLTF. The CDR3 nucleotides are TGTGCCAGCGGACAGGGTGGGACTGGGGCCAACGTCCTGACTTTC.